This T cell receptor beta chain is from a study of CD8+ T cells in alopecia areata. As for the study in general: Treatment comprised oral tofacitinib, 5 to 10 mg twice daily, in treated patients. Dosing spanned 6 to 18 months on tofacitinib, then 6 months off drug.

Alopecia areata patients provided lesional scalp punch biopsies and peripheral blood, both collected for the study. The CDR3 consists of 17 residues. V dropped 1 base and J dropped 5; count of bases not matched to a gene: 6. Germline V gives CDR1 SGHTA, CDR2 FQGNSA. Extracted RNA was reverse transcribed into cDNA, the sequencing template. Method: immunoSEQ multiplex PCR; TCRdb's copy keeps in-frame clones and lacks some. The table has 10,000 to 15,000 clones, 56% seen once; the top ten hold 13%. General study findings and limits: TCRs were shared less clearly across patients than in mice, possibly for HLA-related reasons.

To note about this clone: Its antigen is not known.

The genes are TRBV7-2 and TRBJ2-5; TRBD2 matches 14 bases. The sample taken for sequencing was skin. This TCR derives from a human donor with alopecia areata. CDR3 bases: TGTGCCAGCAGCTTAGGGGGGACTAGCGGGAGTGGGGAGACCCAGTACTTC. Translated: CASSLGGTSGSGETQYF.